In this sample, the clone carrying this T cell receptor beta chain turned up many times. No antigen is known for it. This sample is drawn from a study of regulatory T cells in long-lasting Graves disease. On the study more broadly: The criterion for persistent Graves' disease was over 5 years of antithyroid drugs with positive TSH receptor antibodies. Study-level points and caveats: Accuracy could have been hurt by small sample size. Newly diagnosed disease favored TRBV20-1 and TRBJ2-1 over persistent disease.

In building TCR beta libraries, iRepertoire HTBI primers were used together with Arm-PCR of CDR3 regions. TCRdb passed the multiplex PCR reads through MiXCR, listing each CDR3 protein once. The sample yields approximately 400,000 distinct CDR3 sequences, around a quarter seen once. Time point noted: persistent/refractory GD, antithyroid drugs over 5 years with positive TRAb. PBMC-derived RNA was used for the TCR library. Germline V gives CDR1 GTSNPN, CDR2 SVGIG (reference sequence). The CDR3 spans 16 residues. Trimming cost V 5 bases and J 0 bases; bases outside gene matches: 11. V is TRBV30 and J is TRBJ1-1; 8 bases agree with TRBD1. The sequence was obtained from a female donor with Graves disease. The sequenced sample was peripheral blood mononuclear cells (PBMCs), obtained when the disease was refractory, from a patient treated with antithyroid drugs. DNA of the CDR3: TGTGCCTGGGCCTTCGACAGGGGCTACATGAACACTGAAGCTTTCTTT. It is translated as CAWAFDRGYMNTEAFF.